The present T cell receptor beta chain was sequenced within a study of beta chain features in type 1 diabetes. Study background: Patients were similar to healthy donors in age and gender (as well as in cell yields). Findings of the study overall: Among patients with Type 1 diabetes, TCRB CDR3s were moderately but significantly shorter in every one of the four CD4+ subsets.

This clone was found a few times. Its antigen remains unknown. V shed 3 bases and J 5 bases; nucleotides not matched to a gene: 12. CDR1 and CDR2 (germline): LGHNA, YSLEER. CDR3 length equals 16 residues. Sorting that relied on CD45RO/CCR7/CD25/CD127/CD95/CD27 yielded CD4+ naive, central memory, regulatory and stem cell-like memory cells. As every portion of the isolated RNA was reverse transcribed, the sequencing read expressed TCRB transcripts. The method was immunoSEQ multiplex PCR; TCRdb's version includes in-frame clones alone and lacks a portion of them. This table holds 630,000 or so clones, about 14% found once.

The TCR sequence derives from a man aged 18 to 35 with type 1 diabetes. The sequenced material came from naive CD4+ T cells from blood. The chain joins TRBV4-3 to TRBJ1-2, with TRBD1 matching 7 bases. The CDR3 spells CASSHQHGTASYGYTF. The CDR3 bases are TGCGCCAGCAGCCACCAACACGGGACAGCTTCTTATGGCTACACCTTC.